This T cell receptor (beta chain) appears in the sequencing data of a study of shared clonotypes between healthy human individuals. General study results and limits: Expectations were that clonotype sharing among donors would be affected by sequencing depth.

Genomic DNA (from each subset) was split evenly across several immunoSEQ plates. When replicate PCRs were run on sorted subsets, they used approximately 210 ng DNA, around 33,000 T cell genomes. Original handling: Quality scores were absent from the junction-only immunoSEQ sequences, so filtering differed. The repertoire was sequenced with immunoSEQ multiplex PCR; TCRdb's copy has only in-frame clones and lacks some. D and trimming come from the DNA, and the V and J calls and clone size come from that table. The table records roughly 810,000 clones, 96% of them present only once. Of note for this clone: Antigen specificity is unknown.

Positively selected for CCR7, the CD45RO-negative cells used as naive CD8 cells excluded terminally differentiated effector memory CD45RA+ cells. The CDR3 spans 14 residues. Germline V gene lookup returns CDR1 WSHSY and CDR2 SAAADI. The V gene lost 3 bases and the J gene lost 3 bases, with 12 bases spanning the gap. V and J are TRBV10-2 and TRBJ2-7; weak D call: TRBD1 (5 bases). The sample comprised naive CD8+ T cells sorted from blood. This receptor was obtained from a man younger than 40 in good health. For the CDR3, the DNA is TGCGCCAGCAGTGAATTGGACACCTACTACGAGCAGTACTTC. Its translation is CASSELDTYYEQYF.